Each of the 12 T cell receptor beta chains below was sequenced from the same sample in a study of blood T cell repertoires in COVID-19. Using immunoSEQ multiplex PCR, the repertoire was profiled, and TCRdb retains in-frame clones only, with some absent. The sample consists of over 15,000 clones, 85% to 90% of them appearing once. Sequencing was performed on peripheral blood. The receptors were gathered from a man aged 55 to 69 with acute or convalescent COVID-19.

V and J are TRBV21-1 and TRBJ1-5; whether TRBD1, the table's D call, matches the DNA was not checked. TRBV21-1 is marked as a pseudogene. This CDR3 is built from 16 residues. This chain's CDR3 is CASSGRRQGSLQPQHF. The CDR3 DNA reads TGTGCCAGCAGTGGAAGGAGGCAGGGGTCTCTCCAGCCCCAGCATTTT.

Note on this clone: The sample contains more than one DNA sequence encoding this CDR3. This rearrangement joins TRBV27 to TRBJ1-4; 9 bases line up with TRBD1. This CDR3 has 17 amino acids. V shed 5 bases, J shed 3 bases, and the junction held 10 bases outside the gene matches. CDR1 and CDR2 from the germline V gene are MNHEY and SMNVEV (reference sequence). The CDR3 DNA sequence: TGTGCCAGCAGTCCTACAGGGGGCCGGAGTGCTAATGAAAAACTGTTTTTT. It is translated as CASSPTGGRSANEKLFF.

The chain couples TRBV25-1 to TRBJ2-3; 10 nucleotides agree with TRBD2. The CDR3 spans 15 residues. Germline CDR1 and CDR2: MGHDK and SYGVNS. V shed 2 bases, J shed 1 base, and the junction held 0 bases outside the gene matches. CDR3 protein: CASSETSGGTDTQYF. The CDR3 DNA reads TGTGCCAGCAGTGAAACTAGCGGGGGCACAGATACGCAGTATTTT.

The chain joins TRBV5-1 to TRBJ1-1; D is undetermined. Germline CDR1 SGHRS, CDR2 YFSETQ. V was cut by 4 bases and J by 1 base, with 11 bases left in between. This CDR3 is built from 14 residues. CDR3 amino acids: CASSPGIPNTEAFF. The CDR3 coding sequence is TGCGCCAGCAGCCCGGGGATTCCGAACACTGAAGCTTTCTTT.

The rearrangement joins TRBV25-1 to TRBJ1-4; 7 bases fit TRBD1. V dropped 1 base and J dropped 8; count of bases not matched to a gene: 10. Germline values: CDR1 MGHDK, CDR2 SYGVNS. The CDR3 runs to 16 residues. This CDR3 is CASSESPRGLEEKLFF. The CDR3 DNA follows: TGTGCCAGCAGTGAATCCCCAAGGGGGCTAGAAGAAAAACTGTTTTTT.

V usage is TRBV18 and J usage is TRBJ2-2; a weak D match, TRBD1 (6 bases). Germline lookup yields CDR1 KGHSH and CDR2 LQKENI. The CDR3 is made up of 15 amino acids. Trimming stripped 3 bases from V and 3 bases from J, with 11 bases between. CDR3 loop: CASSPRRQDTGELFF. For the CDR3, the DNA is TGTGCCAGCTCACCTCGCCGACAGGACACCGGGGAGCTGTTTTTT.

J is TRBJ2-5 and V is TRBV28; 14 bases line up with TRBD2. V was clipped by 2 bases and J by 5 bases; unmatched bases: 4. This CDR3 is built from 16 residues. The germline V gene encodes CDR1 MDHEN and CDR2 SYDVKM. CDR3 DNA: TGTGCCAGCAGTTTAATGGGACTAGCGGGAGAGGAGACCCAGTACTTC. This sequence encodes CASSLMGLAGEETQYF.

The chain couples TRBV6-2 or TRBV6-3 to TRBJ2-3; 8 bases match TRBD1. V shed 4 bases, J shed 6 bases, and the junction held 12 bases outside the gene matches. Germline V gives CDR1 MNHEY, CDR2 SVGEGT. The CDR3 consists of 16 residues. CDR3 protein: CASSSLIAGGRDTQYF. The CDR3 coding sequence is TGTGCCAGCAGTTCCCTAATAGCAGGGGGCAGGGATACGCAGTATTTT.

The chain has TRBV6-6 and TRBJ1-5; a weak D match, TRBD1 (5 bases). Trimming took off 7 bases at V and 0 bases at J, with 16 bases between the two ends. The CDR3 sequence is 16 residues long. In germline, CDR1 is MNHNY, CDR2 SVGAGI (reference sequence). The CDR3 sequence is CASTPEGRFSNQPQHF. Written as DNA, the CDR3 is TGTGCCAGCACCCCCGAGGGGAGGTTTAGCAATCAGCCCCAGCATTTT.

The chain's CDR3 is CASGQGGINEKLFF. The CDR3, as DNA: TGTGCCAGCGGACAGGGGGGGATTAATGAAAAACTGTTTTTT. This chain connects TRBV28 to TRBJ1-4, with TRBD1 matching 10 bases. The germline CDR1 and CDR2 sequences are MDHEN and SYDVKM. With V trimmed by 8 bases and J by 4 bases, 4 bases remained unmatched. The CDR3 runs 14 residues.

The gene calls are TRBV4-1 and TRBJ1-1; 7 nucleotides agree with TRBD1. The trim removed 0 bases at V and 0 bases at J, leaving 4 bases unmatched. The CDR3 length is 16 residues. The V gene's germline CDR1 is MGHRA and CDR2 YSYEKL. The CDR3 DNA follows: TGCGCCAGCAGCCAAGATTCGACAGGGATGAACACTGAAGCTTTCTTT. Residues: CASSQDSTGMNTEAFF.

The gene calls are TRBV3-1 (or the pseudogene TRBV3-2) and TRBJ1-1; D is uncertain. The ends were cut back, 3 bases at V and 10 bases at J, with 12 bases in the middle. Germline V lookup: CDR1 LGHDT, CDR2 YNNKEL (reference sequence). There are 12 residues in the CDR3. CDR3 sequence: CASSQKTKGAFF. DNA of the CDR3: TGTGCCAGCAGCCAGAAGACTAAGGGAGCTTTCTTT.